One and the same sample provided the 17 T cell receptor beta chains below, sequenced in a study of CD8 T cells in Susac syndrome. The RNA, about 0.5 to 1 ug, was put through reverse transcription using random hexamers. Each CDR3 protein is one row after TCRdb ran MiXCR on the immunoSEQ multiplex PCR reads. The sample consists of hundreds of thousands of distinct CDR3 sequences, 93% of them appearing once. The sample was CD4+ T cells from PBMCs. These receptors were obtained from a human donor with multiple sclerosis.

The chain carries TRBV12-5 and TRBJ2-5; tentatively, D is TRBD1 or TRBD2 (5 bases each). CDR3 size: 15 residues. In germline, CDR1 is LGHNT, CDR2 FRNRAP. V shed 5 bases and J shed 5 bases, with 18 bases lying between them. The CDR3, as DNA: TGTGCTAGTGGTCCCGGGGCCTTCAGCAGGGAGACCCAGTACTTC. This codes for CASGPGAFSRETQYF.

The rearrangement links TRBV5-4 to TRBJ2-1, with a weak D call TRBD2 (7 bases). The CDR3 runs 14 residues. In germline, CDR1 is SGHNT, CDR2 YYREEE (reference sequence). V was clipped by 4 bases and J by 10 bases, with 18 bases between them. The CDR3 coding sequence is TGTGCCAGCAGCCCCCGGGGGCGGGGGACAGAGCAGTTCTTC. It specifies CASSPRGRGTEQFF.

The chain uses TRBV5-1 and TRBJ2-6, with D hard to call. CDR3 length: 16 residues. Per the germline V gene, CDR1 is SGHRS and CDR2 is YFSETQ. V gave up 1 base and J gave up 0 bases, with 8 bases separating them. The CDR3, as DNA: TGCGCCAGCAGCTTGAGGCAGATCTCTGGGGCCAACGTCCTGACTTTC. It yields the protein CASSLRQISGANVLTF.

CDR3 sequence: CASSSGQYNEKLFF. DNA for the CDR3: TGTGCCAGCAGCTCGGGACAGTATAATGAAAAACTGTTTTTT. The rearrangement links TRBV7-9 to TRBJ1-4; 7 bases are shared with TRBD1. The CDR3 loop spans 14 amino acids. Germline trimming cut 4 bases from V and 4 bases from J; bases unmatched to any gene: 3. Germline-derived CDR1 and CDR2 are SEHNR and FQNEAQ (reference sequence).

V gene TRBV20-1 combines with J gene TRBJ2-5; D remains unclear. This CDR3 region has 12 residues. Germline CDR1 and CDR2: DFQATT and SNEGSKA (reference sequence). V was shortened by 3 bases and J by 3 bases, with 8 bases between the two germline ends. In DNA form, the CDR3 reads TGCAGTGCTAGTTACGGAGAAGAGACCCAGTACTTC. Translated: CSASYGEETQYF.

This clonotype was recorded once. This chain uses TRBV7-9 with TRBJ2-2; D is undetermined. The V gene's germline CDR1 is SEHNR and CDR2 FQNEAQ (reference sequence). V dropped 5 bases and J dropped 0 bases, with 16 bases sitting between them. There are 17 residues in the CDR3. CDR3 in DNA: TGTGCCAGCAGCAAGAGACACGACCTCGCGAACACCGGGGAGCTGTTTTTT. Translation: CASSKRHDLANTGELFF. The whole variable domain, filled in from reference TRBV7-9 and TRBJ2-2, reads DTGVSQNPRHKITKRGQNVTFRCDPISEHNRLYWYRQTLGQGPEFLTYFQNEAQLEKSRLLSDRFSAERPKGSFSTLEIQRTEQGDSAMYLCASSKRHDLANTGELFFGEGSRLTVL.

J is TRBJ2-7 and V is TRBV29-1; D assignment may be TRBD1 or TRBD2 (6 bases each). The CDR3 spans 12 residues. Germline V gene sequence: CDR1 SQVTM, CDR2 ANQGSEA. V dropped 4 bases and J dropped 4 bases, with 11 bases sitting between them. CDR3 sequence: CSVVRGAYEQYF. The CDR3 bases are TGCAGCGTTGTAAGGGGGGCGTACGAGCAGTACTTC.

The chain uses TRBV24-1 and TRBJ2-1, with D hard to call. The germline gives CDR1 KGHDR, CDR2 SFDVKD. The CDR3 is made up of 12 amino acids. The V gene lost 4 bases and the J gene lost 5 bases, with 5 bases spanning the gap. CDR3 bases: TGTGCCACCAGTGACCCAAACAATGAGCAGTTCTTC. Amino acid sequence: CATSDPNNEQFF.

A single count supports this clonotype. The V call is TRBV2, the J call TRBJ1-2; tentatively, D is TRBD1 (5 bases). The CDR3 has 13 amino acids. In germline, CDR1 is SNHLY, CDR2 FYNNEI. The ends were cut back, 4 bases at V and 5 bases at J, with 11 bases in the middle. For the CDR3, the DNA is TGTGCCAGCAGTGGGCGGAGGGGATATGGCTACACCTTC. It specifies CASSGRRGYGYTF. The full variable domain, its missing parts supplied by reference TRBV2 and TRBJ1-2, is EPEVTQTPSHQVTQMGQEVILRCVPISNHLYFYWYRQILGQKVEFLVSFYNNEISEKSEIFDDQFSVERPDGSNFTLKIRSTKLEDSAMYFCASSGRRGYGYTFGSGTRLTVV.

This clonotype was detected only once. The V and J genes are TRBV11-3 and TRBJ1-2, with unresolved D. The V end lost 5 bases, the J end lost 0 bases, and 16 bases lay between the germline ends. The CDR3 has 16 residues. Looked up from germline, CDR1 is SGHNT and CDR2 is YENEEA. The CDR3 here is CASSPSDDGANYGYTF. CDR3 bases: TGTGCCAGCAGCCCTAGTGATGATGGGGCTAACTATGGCTACACCTTC.

A note on this clonotype: One end of the junction is discordant with germline, which a read error may explain. This chain connects TRBV24-1 to TRBJ1-1; no firm D call. Germline CDR1 KGHDR, CDR2 SFDVKD. This CDR3 comprises 13 residues. In DNA, the CDR3 is TGTGCCACCAGTGGGGCTGTGAACACTGAATCTTTCTTT. Its protein is CATSGAVNTESFF.

The CDR3: CASSPGSLRSQPQHF. DNA of the CDR3: TGTGCCAGCAGCCCAGGGTCCCTAAGAAGTCAGCCCCAGCATTTT. The chain has TRBV3-1 and TRBJ1-5, with D possibly TRBD1 on 5 matching bases. The CDR3 spans 15 residues. Germline values: CDR1 LGHDT, CDR2 YNNKEL (reference sequence). Trimming left V 4 bases short and J 6 bases short, with 16 bases between.

V and J are TRBV7-2 and TRBJ1-2; no firm D call. Germline V gene sequence: CDR1 SGHTA, CDR2 FQGNSA. Trimming stripped 1 base from V and 8 bases from J, with 14 bases between. This CDR3 contains 14 residues. CDR3 sequence (DNA): TGTGCCAGCAGCTTAGGGGCACTCCCGAGAGGCTACACCTTC. It codes for CASSLGALPRGYTF.

V and J are TRBV11-2 and TRBJ2-5; 9 bases are shared with TRBD2. The CDR3 contains 17 residues. V lost 5 bases and J lost 2; bases outside the gene matches: 12. Germline CDR1 and CDR2: SGHAT and FQNNGV. The CDR3 is CASSPRVGGGAQETQYF. Written as DNA, the CDR3 is TGTGCCAGCAGCCCGCGGGTTGGCGGGGGGGCACAAGAGACCCAGTACTTC.

The CDR3 sequence: CASSPLGQDTQYF. As DNA, the CDR3 is TGTGCCAGCTCACCCTTAGGGCAAGATACGCAGTATTTT. This chain joins TRBV18 and TRBJ2-3, with no clear D. Deletions cut 3 bases from V and 5 bases from J, with 9 bases between. In germline, CDR1 is KGHSH, CDR2 LQKENI. This CDR3 is 13 amino acids long.

This clonotype appeared once. J is TRBJ1-5 and V is TRBV7-2; D is ambiguous. The V end was cut by 4 bases, the J end by 4 bases, with 11 bases between. Germline loops: CDR1 SGHTA, CDR2 FQGNSA. This CDR3 has 14 amino acids. Written as DNA, the CDR3 is TGTGCCAGCAGCTACGTGGGGAGGAATCAGCCCCAGCATTTT. It codes for CASSYVGRNQPQHF.

V and J are TRBV4-2 and TRBJ2-3; 13 positions match TRBD2. From germline, CDR1 is LGHNA and CDR2 YNFKEQ. The CDR3 runs 17 residues. The J segment lost 4 bases and the V segment lost 3 bases, leaving 7 bases of the junction unmatched. The CDR3 nucleotides read TGTGCCAGCAGCCAGCCAACCGGACTAGCGGGAGCAGATACGCAGTATTTT. Translating gives CASSQPTGLAGADTQYF.